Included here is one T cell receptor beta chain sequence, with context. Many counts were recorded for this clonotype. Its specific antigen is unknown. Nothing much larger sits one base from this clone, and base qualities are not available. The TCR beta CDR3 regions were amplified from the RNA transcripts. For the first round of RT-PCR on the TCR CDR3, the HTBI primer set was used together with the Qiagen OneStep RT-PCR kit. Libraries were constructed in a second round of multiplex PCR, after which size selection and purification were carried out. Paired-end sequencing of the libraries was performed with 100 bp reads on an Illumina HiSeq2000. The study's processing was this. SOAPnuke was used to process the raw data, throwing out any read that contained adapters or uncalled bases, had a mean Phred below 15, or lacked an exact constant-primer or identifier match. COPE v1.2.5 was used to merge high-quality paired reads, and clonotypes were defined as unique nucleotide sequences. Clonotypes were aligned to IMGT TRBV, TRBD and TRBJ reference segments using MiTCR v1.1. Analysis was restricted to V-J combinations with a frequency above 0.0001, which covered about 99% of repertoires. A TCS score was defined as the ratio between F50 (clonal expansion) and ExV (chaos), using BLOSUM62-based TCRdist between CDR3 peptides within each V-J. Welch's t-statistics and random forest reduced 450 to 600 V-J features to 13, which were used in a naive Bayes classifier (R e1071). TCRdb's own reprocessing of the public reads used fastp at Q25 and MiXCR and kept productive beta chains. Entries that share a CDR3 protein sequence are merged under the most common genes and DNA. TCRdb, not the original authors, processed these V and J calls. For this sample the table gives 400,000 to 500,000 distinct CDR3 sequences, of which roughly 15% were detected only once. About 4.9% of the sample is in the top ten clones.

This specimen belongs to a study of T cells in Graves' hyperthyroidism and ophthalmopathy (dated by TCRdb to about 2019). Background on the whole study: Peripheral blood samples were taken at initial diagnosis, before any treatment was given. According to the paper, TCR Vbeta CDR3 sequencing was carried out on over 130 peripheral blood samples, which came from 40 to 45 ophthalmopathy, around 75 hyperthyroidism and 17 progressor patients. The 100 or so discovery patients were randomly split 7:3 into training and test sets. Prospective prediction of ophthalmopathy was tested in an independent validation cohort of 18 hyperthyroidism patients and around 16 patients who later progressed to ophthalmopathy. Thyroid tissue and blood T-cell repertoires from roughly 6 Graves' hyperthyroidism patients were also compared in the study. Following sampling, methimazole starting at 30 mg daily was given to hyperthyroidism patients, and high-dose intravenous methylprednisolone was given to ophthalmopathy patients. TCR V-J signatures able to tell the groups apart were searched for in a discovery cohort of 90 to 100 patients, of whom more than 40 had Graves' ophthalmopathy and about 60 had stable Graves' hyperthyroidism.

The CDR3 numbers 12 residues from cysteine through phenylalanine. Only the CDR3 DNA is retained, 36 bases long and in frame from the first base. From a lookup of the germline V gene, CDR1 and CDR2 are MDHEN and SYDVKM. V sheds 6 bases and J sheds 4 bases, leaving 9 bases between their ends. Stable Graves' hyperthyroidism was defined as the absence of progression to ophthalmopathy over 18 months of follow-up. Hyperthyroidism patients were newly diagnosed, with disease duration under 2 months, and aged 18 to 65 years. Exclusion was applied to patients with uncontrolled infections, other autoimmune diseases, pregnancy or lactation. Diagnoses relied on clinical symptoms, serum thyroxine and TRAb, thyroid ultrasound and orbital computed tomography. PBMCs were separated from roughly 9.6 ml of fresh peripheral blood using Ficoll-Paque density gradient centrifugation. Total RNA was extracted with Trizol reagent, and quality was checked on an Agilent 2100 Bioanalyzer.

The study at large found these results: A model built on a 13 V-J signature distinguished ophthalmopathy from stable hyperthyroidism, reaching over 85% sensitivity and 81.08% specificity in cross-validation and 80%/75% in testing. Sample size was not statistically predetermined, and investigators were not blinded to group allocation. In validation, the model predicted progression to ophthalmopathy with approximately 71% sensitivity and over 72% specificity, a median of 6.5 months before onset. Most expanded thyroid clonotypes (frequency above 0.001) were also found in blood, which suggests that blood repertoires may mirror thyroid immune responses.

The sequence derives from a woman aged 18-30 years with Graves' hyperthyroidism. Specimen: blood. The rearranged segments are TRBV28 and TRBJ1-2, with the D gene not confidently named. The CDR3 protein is CASSITGYGYTF. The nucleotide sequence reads TGTGCCAGCAGCATCACGGGCTATGGCTACACCTTC.